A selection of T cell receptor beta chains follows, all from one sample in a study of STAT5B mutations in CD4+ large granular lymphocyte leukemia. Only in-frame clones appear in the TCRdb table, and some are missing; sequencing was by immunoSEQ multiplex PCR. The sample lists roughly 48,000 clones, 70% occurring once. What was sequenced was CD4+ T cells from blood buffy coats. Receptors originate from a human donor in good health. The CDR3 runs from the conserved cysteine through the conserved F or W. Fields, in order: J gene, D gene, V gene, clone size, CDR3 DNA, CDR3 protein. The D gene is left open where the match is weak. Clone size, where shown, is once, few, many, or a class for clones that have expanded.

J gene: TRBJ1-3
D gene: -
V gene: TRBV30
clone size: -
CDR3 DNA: TGTGCCTGGGCAACAGGGAGCGGAAACACCATATATTTT
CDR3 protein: CAWATGSGNTIYF

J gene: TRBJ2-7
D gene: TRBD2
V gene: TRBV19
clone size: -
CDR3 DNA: TGTGCCAGTAGTATGCGCCCCGCGACTAGCGGGGGCTCCCACGAGCAGTACTTC
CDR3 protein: CASSMRPATSGGSHEQYF

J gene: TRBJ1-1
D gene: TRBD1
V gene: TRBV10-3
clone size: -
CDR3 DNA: TGTGCCATCAGTGAGGGGAGACAGGGAGGAAGGGGTGAAGCTTTCTTT
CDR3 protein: CAISEGRQGGRGEAFF

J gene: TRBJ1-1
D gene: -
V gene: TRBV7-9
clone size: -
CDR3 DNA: TGTGCCAGCAGCTTAGTACAGATGAACACTGAAGCTTTCTTT
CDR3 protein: CASSLVQMNTEAFF

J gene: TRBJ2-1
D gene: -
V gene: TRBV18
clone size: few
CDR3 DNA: TGTGCCAGCTCACCAGGGGGTGTGTTTTTCTTC
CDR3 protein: CASSPGGVFFF

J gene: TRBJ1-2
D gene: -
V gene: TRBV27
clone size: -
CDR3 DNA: TGTGCCAGCAGTTTAAGTTGGGATAACTATGGCTACACCTTC
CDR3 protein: CASSLSWDNYGYTF

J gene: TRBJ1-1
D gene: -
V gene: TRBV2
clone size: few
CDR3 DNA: TGTGCCAGCAGTGGGAGAAAGGGTACGAACACTGAAGCTTTCTTT
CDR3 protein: CASSGRKGTNTEAFF

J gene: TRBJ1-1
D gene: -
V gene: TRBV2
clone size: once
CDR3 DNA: TGTGCCAGCACCCCAGAAGCATTCACTGAAGCTTTCTTT
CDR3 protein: CASTPEAFTEAFF

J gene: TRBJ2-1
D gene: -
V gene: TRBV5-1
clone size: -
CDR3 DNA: TGCGCCAGCAGCTTGGTAGCAGACACCTACAATGAGCAGTTCTTC
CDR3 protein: CASSLVADTYNEQFF

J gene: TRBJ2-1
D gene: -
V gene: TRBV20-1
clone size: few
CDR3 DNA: TGCAGTGCTTCTACGACTAATGAGCAGTTCTTC
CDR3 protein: CSASTTNEQFF

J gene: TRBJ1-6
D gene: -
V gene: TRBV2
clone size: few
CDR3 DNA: TGTGCCAGCAGTGAAAATAGTGGAAATTCACCCCTCCACTTT
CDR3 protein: CASSENSGNSPLHF

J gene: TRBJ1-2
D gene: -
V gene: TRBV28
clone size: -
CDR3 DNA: TGTGCCAGCAGTTACAGGGTGGGTGGCTACACCTTC
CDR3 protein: CASSYRVGGYTF

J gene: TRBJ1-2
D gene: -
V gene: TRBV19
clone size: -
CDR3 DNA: TGTGCCAGTAGTATAGAAGAGATTAACTATGGCTACACCTTC
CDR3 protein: CASSIEEINYGYTF

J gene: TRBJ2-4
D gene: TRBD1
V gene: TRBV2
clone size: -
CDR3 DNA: TGTGCCAGCAGAGACAGGGGGCGAGCCAAAAACATTCAGTACTTC
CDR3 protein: CASRDRGRAKNIQYF

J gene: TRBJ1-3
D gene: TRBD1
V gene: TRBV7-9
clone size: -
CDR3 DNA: TGTGCCAGCAGCCGACGACAGGGTTCGTCTGGAAACACCATATATTTT
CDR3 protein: CASSRRQGSSGNTIYF

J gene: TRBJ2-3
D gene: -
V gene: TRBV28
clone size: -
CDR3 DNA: TGTGCCAGCAGTTTTGGTAGCACAGATACGCAGTATTTT
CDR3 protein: CASSFGSTDTQYF

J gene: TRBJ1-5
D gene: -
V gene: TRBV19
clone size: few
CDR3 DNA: TGTGCCAGTAGCCCCGGGCGAGTAAATCAGCCCCAGCATTTT
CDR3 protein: CASSPGRVNQPQHF

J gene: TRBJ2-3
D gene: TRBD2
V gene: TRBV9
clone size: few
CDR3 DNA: TGTGCCAGCAGCGTAGGACTAGCGGGGGGTGATACGCAGTATTTT
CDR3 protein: CASSVGLAGGDTQYF

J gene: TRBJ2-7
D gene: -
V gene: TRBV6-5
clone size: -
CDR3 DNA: TGTGCCAGCAGTTACTCAATACAGGGCTGGTCCTACGAGCAGTACTTC
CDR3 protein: CASSYSIQGWSYEQYF

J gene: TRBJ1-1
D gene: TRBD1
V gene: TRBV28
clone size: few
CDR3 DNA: TGTGCCAGCAGTTCCATCCCGCAGGGGGTCGGCACTGAAGCTTTCTTT
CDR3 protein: CASSSIPQGVGTEAFF

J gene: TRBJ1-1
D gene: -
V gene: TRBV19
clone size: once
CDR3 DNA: TGTGCCAGTAGTCCTTCAGACTTAGTAGCTGAAGCTTTCTTT
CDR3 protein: CASSPSDLVAEAFF

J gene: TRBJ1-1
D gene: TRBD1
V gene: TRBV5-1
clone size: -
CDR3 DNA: TGCGCCAGCAGCTTGGGGCCAGGGGGGGGCACTGAAGCTTTCTTT
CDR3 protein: CASSLGPGGGTEAFF

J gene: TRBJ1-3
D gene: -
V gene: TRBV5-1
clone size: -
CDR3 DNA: TGCGCCAGCACGGGGGGGCCTGGTGGAAACACCATATATTTT
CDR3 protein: CASTGGPGGNTIYF

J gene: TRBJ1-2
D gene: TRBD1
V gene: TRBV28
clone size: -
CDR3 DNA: TGTGCCAGCAGTTCCGGACAGGGGACTTATGGCTACACCTTC
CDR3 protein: CASSSGQGTYGYTF

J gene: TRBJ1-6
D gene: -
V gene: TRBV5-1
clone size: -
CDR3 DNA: TGCGCCAGCAGCTTCGCCGGGGTCGACTCTAATTCACCCCTCCACTTT
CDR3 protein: CASSFAGVDSNSPLHF

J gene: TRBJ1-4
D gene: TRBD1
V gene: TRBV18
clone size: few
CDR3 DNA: TGTGCCAGCTCAAGGGGACAGGATGAAAAACTGTTTTTT
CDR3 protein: CASSRGQDEKLFF

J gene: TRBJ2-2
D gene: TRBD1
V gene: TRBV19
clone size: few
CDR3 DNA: TGTGCCAGTACTTATCCCCAGGGGGCGACCGGGGAGCTGTTTTTT
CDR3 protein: CASTYPQGATGELFF

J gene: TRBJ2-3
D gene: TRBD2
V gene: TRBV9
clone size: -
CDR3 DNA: TGTGCCAGCAGCGTAGATGTTAGCGGGGGAGTAGATACGCAGTATTTT
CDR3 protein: CASSVDVSGGVDTQYF

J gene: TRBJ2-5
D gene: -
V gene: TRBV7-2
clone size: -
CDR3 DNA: TGTGCCAGCAGCTTATTGGGAGGGGGGGCCCCGTACCAAGAGACCCAGTACTTC
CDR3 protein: CASSLLGGGAPYQETQYF

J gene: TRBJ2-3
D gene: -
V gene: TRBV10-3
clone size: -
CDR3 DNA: TGTGCCATCAGTGAGCAACTGGAGTCGGGTACGCAGTATTTT
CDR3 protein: CAISEQLESGTQYF

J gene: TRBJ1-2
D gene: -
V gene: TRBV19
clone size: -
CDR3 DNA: TGTGCCAGTAGTATCGAGAGCGTTACAGGATTAAACTATGGCTACACCTTC
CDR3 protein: CASSIESVTGLNYGYTF

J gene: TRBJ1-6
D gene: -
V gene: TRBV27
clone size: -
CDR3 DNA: TGTGCCAGCAATCTGAGGGCCGGGGCGGGTTCACCCCTCCACTTT
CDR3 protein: CASNLRAGAGSPLHF

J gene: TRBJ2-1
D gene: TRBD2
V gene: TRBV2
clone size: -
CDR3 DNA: TGTGCCAGCAGGCTAGCGGGGGACAATGAGCAGTTCTTC
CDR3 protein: CASRLAGDNEQFF

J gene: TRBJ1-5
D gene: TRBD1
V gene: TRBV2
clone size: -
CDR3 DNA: TGTGCCAGCATGGGGGGGACAGGGGAATATAGCAATCAGCCCCAGCATTTT
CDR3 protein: CASMGGTGEYSNQPQHF

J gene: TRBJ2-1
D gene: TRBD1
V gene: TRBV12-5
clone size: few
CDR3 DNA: TGTGCTAGTAGAGGACAACAGGGGGCGGGTTCGGATGAGCAGTTCTTC
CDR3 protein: CASRGQQGAGSDEQFF

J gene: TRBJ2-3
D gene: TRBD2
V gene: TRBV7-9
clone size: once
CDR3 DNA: TGTGCCAGCAGCTCTATATGGGGGGGTGGGCGCGCAGATACGCAGTATTTT
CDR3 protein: CASSSIWGGGRADTQYF

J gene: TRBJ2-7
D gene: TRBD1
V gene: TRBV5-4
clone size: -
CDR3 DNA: TGTGCCAGCAGCGAGGGACAGGGTCGTACCTACGAGCAGTACTTC
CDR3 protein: CASSEGQGRTYEQYF

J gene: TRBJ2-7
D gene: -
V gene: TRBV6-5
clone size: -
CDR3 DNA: TGTGCCAGCAGTAACCCTCCCGGGGGCGAGCAGTACTTC
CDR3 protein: CASSNPPGGEQYF

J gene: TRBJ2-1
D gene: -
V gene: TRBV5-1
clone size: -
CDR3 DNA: TGCGCCAGCAGCTTGGCCATGGGGGGGCTTTACAATGAGCAGTTCTTC
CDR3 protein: CASSLAMGGLYNEQFF

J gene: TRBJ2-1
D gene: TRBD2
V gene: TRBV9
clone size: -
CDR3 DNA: TGTGCCAGCAGCGGATCTAGCGGGGGCGGGGATGAGCAGTTCTTC
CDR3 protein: CASSGSSGGGDEQFF

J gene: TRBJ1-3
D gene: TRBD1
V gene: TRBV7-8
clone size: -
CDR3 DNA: TGTGCCAGCAGCTTAAGGCCGACAGGGGGCCCCTTCTCTGGAAACACCATATATTTT
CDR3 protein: CASSLRPTGGPFSGNTIYF

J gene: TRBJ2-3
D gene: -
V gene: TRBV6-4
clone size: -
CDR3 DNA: TGTGCCAGCAGTGAGAGGGGACTCTTTCTGTATTTT
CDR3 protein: CASSERGLFLYF

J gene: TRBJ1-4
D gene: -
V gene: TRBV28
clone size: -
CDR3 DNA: TGTGCCAGCAGTTTAACTGCTATGGGTGAAAAACTGTTTTTT
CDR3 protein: CASSLTAMGEKLFF